This entry lists 2 T cell receptor beta chains sequenced from one sample in a study of blood T cell repertoires in COVID-19. The data were produced by immunoSEQ multiplex PCR, yet TCRdb's version contains in-frame clones alone and is incomplete. Altogether over 300,000 clones are present, 86% being singletons, with the ten largest covering around 1.5%. Sample: peripheral blood. These receptors originate from a woman in her 50s with acute or convalescent COVID-19.

This chain uses TRBV27 with TRBJ2-1, with D unresolved. V gave up 8 bases and J gave up 0 bases, with 17 bases separating them. Germline V gene lookup returns CDR1 MNHEY and CDR2 SMNVEV (reference sequence). The CDR3 spans 16 residues. The CDR3 loop reads CASQTAAVSSYNEQFF. CDR3 nucleotides: TGTGCCAGCCAGACCGCGGCGGTAAGCTCCTACAATGAGCAGTTCTTC.

V gene TRBV29-1 combines with J gene TRBJ2-5; D not resolved. CDR3 length: 13 amino acids. The germline V gene encodes CDR1 SQVTM and CDR2 ANQGSEA. Trimming stripped 5 bases from V and 3 bases from J, with 13 bases between. The CDR3 DNA sequence: TGCAGCGTTTGGCCAGATATTAAAGAGACCCAGTACTTC. Its protein is CSVWPDIKETQYF.